This passage covers 3 T cell receptor beta chains from one sample sequenced in a study of chemoradiotherapy in HPV16-positive cancers. TCRdb's copy holds only in-frame clones and misses some; the assay was immunoSEQ multiplex PCR. The sample yields about 5,400 clones, around 84% seen once. This sample comprised tumor tissue, obtained from a patient who underwent chemoradiotherapy. The receptors come from a human donor with HPV-associated anogenital cancer.

The genes are TRBV7-2 and TRBJ2-2; 8 nucleotides match TRBD2. This CDR3 has 18 residues. Trimming removed 1 base from V and 5 bases from J; junction bases left unmatched: 12. The germline V gene has CDR1 SGHTA and CDR2 FQGNSA. CDR3 DNA sequence: TGTGCCAGCAGCTTAGGTTGGCGGGGGGCTTCGTTGACCGGGGAGCTGTTTTTT. Its translation is CASSLGWRGASLTGELFF.

The gene calls are TRBV2 and TRBJ1-2, with 12 bases matching TRBD1. The germline gives CDR1 SNHLY, CDR2 FYNNEI. J was trimmed by 8 bases and V by 5 bases; bases with no gene match: 9. This CDR3 spans 15 amino acids. The CDR3 nucleotides are TGTGCCAGCAGTCCCCAGGGACAGGGGGCAGGAGGCTACACCTTC. Translation: CASSPQGQGAGGYTF.

This chain links TRBV7-2 with TRBJ2-1; maybe TRBD2 (6 bases). The V end was cut by 2 bases, the J end by 1 base, with 21 bases between. The CDR3 has 19 residues. CDR1 and CDR2 (germline): SGHTA, FQGNSA. This CDR3 is CASSLIRLALSRSYNEQFF. The CDR3 DNA sequence: TGTGCCAGCAGCTTAATCAGGCTAGCGTTATCCCGGTCCTACAATGAGCAGTTCTTC.